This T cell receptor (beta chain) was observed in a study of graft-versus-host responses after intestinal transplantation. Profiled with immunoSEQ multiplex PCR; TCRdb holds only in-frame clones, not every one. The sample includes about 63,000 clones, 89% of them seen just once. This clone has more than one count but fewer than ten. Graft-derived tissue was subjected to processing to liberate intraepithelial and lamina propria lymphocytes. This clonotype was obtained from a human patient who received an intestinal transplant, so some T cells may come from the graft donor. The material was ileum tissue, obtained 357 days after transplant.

The CDR3 here is CASSYGAGVTYEQYF. In DNA, the CDR3 is TGTGCCAGCAGTTACGGGGCAGGTGTGACCTACGAGCAGTACTTC. The V and J genes are TRBV6-5 and TRBJ2-7, with a tentative D call TRBD1 (5 bases). Germline V CDR1 and CDR2: MNHEY, SVGAGI. The CDR3 length is 15 residues. V lost 2 bases and J 2 bases, leaving 13 bases between the germline ends.